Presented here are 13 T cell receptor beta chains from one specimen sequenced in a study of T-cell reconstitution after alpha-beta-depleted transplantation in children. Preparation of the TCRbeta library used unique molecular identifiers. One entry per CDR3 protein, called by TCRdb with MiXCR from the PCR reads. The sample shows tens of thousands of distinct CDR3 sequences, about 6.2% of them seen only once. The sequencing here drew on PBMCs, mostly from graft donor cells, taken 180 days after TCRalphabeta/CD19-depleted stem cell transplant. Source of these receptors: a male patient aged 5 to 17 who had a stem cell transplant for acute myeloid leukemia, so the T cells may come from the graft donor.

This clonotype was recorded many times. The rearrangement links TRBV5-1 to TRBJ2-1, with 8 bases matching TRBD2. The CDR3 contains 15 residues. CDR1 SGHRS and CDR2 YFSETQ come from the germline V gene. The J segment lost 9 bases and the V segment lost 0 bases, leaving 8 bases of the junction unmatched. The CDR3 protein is CASSLVGLASGEQFF. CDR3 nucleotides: TGCGCCAGCAGCTTGGTCGGACTAGCTTCCGGTGAGCAGTTCTTC.

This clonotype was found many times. Here the CDR3 DNA reads TGTGCCAGCAGCCCAAAAGGGCCAGATACGCAGTATTTT. Encoded protein: CASSPKGPDTQYF. This chain links TRBV7-9 with TRBJ2-3, with D unclear. Trimming stripped 5 bases from V and 4 bases from J, with 10 bases between. The CDR3 contains 13 residues. Germline CDR1 is SEHNR and CDR2 is FQNEAQ (reference sequence). The full variable domain, completed using reference TRBV7-9 and TRBJ2-3, is DTGVSQNPRHKITKRGQNVTFRCDPISEHNRLYWYRQTLGQGPEFLTYFQNEAQLEKSRLLSDRFSAERPKGSFSTLEIQRTEQGDSAMYLCASSPKGPDTQYFGPGTRLTVL.

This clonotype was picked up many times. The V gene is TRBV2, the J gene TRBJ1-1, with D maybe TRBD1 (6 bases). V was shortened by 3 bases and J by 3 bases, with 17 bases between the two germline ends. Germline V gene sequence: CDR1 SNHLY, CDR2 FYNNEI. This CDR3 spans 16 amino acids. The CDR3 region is CASSDPGGRGYTEAFF. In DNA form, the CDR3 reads TGTGCCAGCAGTGACCCCGGGGGCCGAGGGTACACTGAAGCTTTCTTT.

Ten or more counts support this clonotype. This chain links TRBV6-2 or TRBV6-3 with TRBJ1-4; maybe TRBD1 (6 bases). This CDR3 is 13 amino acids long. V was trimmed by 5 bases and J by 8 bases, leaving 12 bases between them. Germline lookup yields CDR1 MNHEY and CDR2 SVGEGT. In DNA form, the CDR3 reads TGTGCCAGCAGTGCTACTACAGGGGAAAAACTGTTTTTT. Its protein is CASSATTGEKLFF.

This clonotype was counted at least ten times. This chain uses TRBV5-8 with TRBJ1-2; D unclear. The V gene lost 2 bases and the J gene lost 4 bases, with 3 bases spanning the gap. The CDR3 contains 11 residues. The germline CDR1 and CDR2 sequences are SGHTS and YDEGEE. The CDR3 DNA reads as TGTGCCAGCAGCTTAAGCTATGGCTACACCTTC. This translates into CASSLSYGYTF.

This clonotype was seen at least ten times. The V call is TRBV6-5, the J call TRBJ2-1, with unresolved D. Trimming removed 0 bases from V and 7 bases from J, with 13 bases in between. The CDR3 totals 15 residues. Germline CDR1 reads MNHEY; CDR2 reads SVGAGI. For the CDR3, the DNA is TGTGCCAGCAGTTACTCTCTAGACCATAGGAATGAGCAGTTCTTC. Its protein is CASSYSLDHRNEQFF.

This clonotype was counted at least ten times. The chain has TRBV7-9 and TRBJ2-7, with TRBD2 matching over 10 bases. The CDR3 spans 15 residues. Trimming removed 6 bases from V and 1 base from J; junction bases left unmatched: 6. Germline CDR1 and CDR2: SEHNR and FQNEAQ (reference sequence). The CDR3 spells CASRGPGLASYEQYF. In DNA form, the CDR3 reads TGTGCCAGCAGGGGCCCGGGACTAGCGTCCTACGAGCAGTACTTC.

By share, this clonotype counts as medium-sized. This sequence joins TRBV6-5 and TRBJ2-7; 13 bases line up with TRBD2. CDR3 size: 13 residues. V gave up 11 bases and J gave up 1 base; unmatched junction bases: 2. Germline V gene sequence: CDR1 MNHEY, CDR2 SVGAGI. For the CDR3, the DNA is TGTGCCGCGACTAGCGGGAGGTCCTACGAGCAGTACTTC. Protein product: CAATSGRSYEQYF.

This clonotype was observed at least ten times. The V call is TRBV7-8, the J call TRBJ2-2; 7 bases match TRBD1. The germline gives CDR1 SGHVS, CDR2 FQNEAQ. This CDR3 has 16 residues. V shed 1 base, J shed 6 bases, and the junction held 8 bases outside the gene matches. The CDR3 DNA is TGTGCCAGCAGCTTAGAGCGGTACAGGGGCCCCGGGGAGCTGTTTTTT. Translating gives CASSLERYRGPGELFF.

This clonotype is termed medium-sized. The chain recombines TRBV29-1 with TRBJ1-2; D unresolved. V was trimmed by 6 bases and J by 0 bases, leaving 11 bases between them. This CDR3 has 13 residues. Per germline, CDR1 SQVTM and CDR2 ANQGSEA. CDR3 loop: CSVGRQTNYGYTF. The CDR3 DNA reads TGCAGCGTGGGCAGGCAAACTAACTATGGCTACACCTTC.

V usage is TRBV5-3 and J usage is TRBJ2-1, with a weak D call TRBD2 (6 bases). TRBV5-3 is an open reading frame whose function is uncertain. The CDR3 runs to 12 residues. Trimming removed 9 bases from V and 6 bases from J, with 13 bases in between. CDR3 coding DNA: TGTGCCATGGGCTTGGGACTCAATGAGCAGTTCTTC. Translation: CAMGLGLNEQFF.

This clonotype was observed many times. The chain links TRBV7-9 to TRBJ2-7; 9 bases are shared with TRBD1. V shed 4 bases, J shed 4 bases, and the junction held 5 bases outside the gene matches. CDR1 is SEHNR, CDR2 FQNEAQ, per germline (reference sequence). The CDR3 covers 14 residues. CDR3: CASSWRQGDYEQYF. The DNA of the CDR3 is TGTGCCAGCAGCTGGCGACAGGGGGATTACGAGCAGTACTTC. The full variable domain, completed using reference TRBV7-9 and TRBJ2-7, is DTGVSQNPRHKITKRGQNVTFRCDPISEHNRLYWYRQTLGQGPEFLTYFQNEAQLEKSRLLSDRFSAERPKGSFSTLEIQRTEQGDSAMYLCASSWRQGDYEQYFGPGTRLTVT.

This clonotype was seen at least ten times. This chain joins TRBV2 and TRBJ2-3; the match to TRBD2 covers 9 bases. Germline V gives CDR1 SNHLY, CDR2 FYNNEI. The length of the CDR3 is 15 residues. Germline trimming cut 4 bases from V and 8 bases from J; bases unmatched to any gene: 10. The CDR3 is CASSVGLAGVATQYF. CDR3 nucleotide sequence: TGTGCCAGCAGTGTCGGTTTAGCGGGAGTTGCTACGCAGTATTTT.